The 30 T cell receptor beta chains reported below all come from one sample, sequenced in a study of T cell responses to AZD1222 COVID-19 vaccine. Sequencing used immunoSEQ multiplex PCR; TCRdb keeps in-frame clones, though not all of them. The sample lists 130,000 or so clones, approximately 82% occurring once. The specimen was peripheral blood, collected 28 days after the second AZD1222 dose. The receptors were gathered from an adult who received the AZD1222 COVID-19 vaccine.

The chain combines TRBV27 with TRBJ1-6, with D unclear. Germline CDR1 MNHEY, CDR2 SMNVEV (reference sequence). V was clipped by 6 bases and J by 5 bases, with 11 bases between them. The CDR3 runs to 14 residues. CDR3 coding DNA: TGTGCCAGCAGACAGCCTAATAATAATTCACCCCTCCACTTT. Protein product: CASRQPNNNSPLHF.

CDR3 sequence (DNA): TGTGCCAGCAGCCAAGATTTGGGTTACGAGCAGTACTTC. Its protein product is CASSQDLGYEQYF. The chain is built from TRBV14 and TRBJ2-7; D uncertain. V lost 0 bases and J 4 bases, leaving 7 bases between the germline ends. CDR1 is SGHDN, CDR2 FVKESK, per germline. The CDR3 extends over 13 amino acids.

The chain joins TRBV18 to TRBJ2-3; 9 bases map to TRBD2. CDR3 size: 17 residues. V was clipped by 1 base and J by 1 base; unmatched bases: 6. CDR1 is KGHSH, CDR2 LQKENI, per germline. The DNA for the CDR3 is TGTGCCAGCTCACCACTGGCGGGGGGGTCTGGCACAGATACGCAGTATTTT. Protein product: CASSPLAGGSGTDTQYF.

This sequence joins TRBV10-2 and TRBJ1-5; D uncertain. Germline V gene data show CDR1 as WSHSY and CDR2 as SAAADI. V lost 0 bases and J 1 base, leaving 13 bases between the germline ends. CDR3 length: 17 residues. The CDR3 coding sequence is TGCGCCAGCAGTGAGTCTTTGCCCCCGGGGAGCAATCAGCCCCAGCATTTT. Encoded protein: CASSESLPPGSNQPQHF.

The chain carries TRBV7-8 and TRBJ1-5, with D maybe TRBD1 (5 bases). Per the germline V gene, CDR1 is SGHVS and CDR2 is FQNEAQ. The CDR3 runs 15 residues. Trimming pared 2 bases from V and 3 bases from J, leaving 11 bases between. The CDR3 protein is CASSLLTGTNQPQHF. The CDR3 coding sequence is TGTGCCAGCAGCTTACTAACAGGTACCAATCAGCCCCAGCATTTT. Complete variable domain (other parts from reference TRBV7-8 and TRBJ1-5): GAGVSQSPRYKVAKRGQDVALRCDPISGHVSLFWYQQALGQGPEFLTYFQNEAQLDKSGLPSDRFFAERPEGSVSTLKIQRTQQEDSAVYLCASSLLTGTNQPQHFGDGTRLSIL.

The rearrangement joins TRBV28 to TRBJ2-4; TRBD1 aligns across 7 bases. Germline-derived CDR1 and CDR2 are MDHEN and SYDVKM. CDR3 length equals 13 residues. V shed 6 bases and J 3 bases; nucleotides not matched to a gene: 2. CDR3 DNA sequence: TGTGCCAGCAGCAGGGACAGCAAAAACATTCAGTACTTC. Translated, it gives CASSRDSKNIQYF.

CDR3 coding DNA: TGTGCCAGCAGTTTAGGCAGCCAATATGGCTACACCTTC. Translated: CASSLGSQYGYTF. The rearrangement uses TRBV28 and TRBJ1-2; D not certain. The CDR3 runs to 13 residues. Trimming took off 2 bases at V and 5 bases at J, with 9 bases between the two ends. Germline CDR1 reads MDHEN; CDR2 reads SYDVKM.

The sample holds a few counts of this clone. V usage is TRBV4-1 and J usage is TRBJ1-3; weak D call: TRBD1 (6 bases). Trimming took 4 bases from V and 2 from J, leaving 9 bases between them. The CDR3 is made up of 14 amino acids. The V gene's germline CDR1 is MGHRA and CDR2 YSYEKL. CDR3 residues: CASSLGQTGNTIYF. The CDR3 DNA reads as TGCGCCAGCAGCCTCGGACAGACTGGAAACACCATATATTTT.

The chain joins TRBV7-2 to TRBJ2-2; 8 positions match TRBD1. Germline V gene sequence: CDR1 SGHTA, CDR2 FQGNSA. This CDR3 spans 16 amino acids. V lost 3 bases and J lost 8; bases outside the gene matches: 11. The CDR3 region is CASSFTSDRAAGELFF. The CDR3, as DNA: TGTGCCAGCAGCTTCACATCGGACAGGGCGGCGGGGGAGCTGTTTTTT.

Here the CDR3 reads CASRGRRALNTEAFF. DNA of the CDR3: TGTGCCAGCAGGGGGCGGAGGGCATTGAACACTGAAGCTTTCTTT. V is TRBV28 and J is TRBJ1-1; perhaps TRBD1 as D (5 bases). V gave up 6 bases and J gave up 0 bases, with 14 bases separating them. Germline V gives CDR1 MDHEN, CDR2 SYDVKM. The CDR3 is 15 amino acids.

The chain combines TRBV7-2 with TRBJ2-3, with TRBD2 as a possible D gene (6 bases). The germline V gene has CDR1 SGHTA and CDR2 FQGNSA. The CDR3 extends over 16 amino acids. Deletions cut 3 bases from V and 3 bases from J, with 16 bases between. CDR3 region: CASSLGLGGGTDTQYF. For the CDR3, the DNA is TGTGCCAGCAGCTTGGGCCTGGGGGGTGGGACAGATACGCAGTATTTT.

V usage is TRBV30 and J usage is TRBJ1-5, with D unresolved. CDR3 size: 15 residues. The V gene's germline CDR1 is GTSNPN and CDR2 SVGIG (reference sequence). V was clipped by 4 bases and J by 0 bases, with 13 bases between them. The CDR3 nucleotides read TGTGCCTGGACGCGACATACTAATAGCAATCAGCCCCAGCATTTT. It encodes CAWTRHTNSNQPQHF.

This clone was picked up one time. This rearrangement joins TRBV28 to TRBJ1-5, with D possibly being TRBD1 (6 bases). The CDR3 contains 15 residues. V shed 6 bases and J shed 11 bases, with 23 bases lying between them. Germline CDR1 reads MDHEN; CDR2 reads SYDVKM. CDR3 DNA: TGTGCCAGCAGCCCACCCGGAAAAGGGGGATTAGCCCAGCATTTT. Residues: CASSPPGKGGLAQHF.

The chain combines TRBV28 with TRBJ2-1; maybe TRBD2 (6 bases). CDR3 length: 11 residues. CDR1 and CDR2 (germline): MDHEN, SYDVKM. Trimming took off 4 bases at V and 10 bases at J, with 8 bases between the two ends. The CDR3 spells CASSSGREQFF. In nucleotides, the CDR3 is TGTGCCAGCAGTTCCGGGAGAGAGCAGTTCTTC.

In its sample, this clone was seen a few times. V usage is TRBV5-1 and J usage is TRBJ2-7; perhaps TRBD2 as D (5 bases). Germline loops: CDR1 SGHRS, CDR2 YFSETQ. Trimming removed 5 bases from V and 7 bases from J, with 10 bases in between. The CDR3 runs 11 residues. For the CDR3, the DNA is TGCGCCAGCAGTGAGGGTTTTGAGCAGTACTTC. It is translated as CASSEGFEQYF.

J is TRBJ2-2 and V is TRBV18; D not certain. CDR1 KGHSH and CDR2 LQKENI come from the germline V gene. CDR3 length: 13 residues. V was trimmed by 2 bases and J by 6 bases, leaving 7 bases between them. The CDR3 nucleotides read TGTGCCAGCTCACCAGGAGCATCCGGGGAGCTGTTTTTT. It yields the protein CASSPGASGELFF.

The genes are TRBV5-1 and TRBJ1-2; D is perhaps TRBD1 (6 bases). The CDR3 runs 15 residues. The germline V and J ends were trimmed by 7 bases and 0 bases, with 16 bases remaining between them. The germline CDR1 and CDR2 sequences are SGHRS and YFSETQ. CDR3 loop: CASSQGSLPNYGYTF. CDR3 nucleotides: TGCGCCAGCTCTCAGGGGAGCCTCCCTAACTATGGCTACACCTTC.

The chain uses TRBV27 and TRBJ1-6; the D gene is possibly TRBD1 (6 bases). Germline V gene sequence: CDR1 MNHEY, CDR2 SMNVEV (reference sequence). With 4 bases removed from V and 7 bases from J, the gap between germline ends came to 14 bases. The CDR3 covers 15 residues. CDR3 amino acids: CASSWAGEGNSPLHF. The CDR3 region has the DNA TGTGCCAGCAGTTGGGCAGGGGAGGGAAATTCACCCCTCCACTTT.

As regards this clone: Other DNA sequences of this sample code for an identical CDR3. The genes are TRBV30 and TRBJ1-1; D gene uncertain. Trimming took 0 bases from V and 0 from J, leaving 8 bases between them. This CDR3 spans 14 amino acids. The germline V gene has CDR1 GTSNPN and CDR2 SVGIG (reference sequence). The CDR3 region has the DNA TGTGCCTGGAGTGTCTCCGGAGTGAACACTGAAGCTTTCTTT. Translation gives CAWSVSGVNTEAFF.

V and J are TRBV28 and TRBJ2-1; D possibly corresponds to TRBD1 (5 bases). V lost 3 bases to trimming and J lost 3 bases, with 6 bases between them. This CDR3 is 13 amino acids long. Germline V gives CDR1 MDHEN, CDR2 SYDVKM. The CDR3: CASSLDNYNEQFF. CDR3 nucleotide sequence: TGTGCCAGCAGTTTGGACAACTACAATGAGCAGTTCTTC.

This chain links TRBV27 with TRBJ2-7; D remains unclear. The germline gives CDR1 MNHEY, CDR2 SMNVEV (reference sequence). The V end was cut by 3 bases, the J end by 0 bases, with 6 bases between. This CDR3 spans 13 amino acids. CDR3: CASSFLASYEQYF. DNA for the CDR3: TGTGCCAGCAGTTTCCTGGCCTCCTACGAGCAGTACTTC.

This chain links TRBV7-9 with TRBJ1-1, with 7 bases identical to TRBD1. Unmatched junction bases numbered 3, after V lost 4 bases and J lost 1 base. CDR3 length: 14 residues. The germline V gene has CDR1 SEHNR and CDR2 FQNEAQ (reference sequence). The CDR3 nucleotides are TGTGCCAGCAGCTGGGGACAGACGAACACTGAAGCTTTCTTT. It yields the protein CASSWGQTNTEAFF.

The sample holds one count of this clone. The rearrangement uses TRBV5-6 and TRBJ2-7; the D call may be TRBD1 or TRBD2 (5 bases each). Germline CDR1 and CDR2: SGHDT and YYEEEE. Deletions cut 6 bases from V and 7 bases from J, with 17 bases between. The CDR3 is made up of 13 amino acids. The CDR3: CASTQGPNNEQYF. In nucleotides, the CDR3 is TGTGCCAGCACCCAGGGACCCAATAATGAGCAGTACTTC.

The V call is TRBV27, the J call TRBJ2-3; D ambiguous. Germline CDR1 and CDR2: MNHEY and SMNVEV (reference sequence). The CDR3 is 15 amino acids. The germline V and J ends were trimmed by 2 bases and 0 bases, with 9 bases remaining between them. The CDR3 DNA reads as TGTGCCAGCAGTTTAATGGGTATTAGCACAGATACGCAGTATTTT. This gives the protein CASSLMGISTDTQYF.

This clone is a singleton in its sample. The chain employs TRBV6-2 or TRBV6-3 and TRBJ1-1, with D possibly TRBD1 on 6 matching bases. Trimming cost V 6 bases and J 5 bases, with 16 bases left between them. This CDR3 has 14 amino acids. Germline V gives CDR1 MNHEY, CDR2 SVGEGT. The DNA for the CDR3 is TGTGCCAGCAGCCCCATGACAGGTTGGACTGAAGCTTTCTTT. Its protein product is CASSPMTGWTEAFF.

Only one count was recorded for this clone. DNA of the CDR3: TGTGCCAGCAGCCCGGAGGGGGAAGGGAACACTGAAGCTTTCTTT. Its protein product is CASSPEGEGNTEAFF. The chain uses TRBV6-5 and TRBJ1-1, with D possibly TRBD1 on 6 matching bases. Trimming removed 6 bases at V and 1 base at J, with 15 bases between. The CDR3 has 15 amino acids. Germline CDR1 reads MNHEY; CDR2 reads SVGAGI.

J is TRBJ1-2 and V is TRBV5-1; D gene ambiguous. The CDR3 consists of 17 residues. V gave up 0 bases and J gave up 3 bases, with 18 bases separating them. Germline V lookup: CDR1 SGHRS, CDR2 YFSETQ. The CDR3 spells CASSLGPGPHDDYGYTF. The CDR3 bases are TGCGCCAGCAGCTTGGGACCGGGCCCCCACGATGACTATGGCTACACCTTC. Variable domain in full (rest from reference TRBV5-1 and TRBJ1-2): KAGVTQTPRYLIKTRGQQVTLSCSPISGHRSVSWYQQTPGQGLQFLFEYFSETQRNKGNFPGRFSGRQFSNSRSEMNVSTLELGDSALYLCASSLGPGPHDDYGYTFGSGTRLTVV.

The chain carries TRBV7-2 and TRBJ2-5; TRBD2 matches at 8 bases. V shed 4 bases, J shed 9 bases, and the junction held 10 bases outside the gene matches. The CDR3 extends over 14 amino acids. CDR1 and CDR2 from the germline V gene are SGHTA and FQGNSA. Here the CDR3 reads CASSSSGGFSSQYF. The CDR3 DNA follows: TGTGCCAGCAGCTCGAGCGGGGGCTTTTCGTCCCAGTACTTC.

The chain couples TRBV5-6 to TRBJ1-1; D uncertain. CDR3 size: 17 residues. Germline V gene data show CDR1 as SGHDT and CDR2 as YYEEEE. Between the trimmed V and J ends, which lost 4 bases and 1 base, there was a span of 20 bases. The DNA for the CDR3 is TGTGCCAGCAGCCCGACCCCTCCTTTTAGGGCGAACACTGAAGCTTTCTTT. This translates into CASSPTPPFRANTEAFF.

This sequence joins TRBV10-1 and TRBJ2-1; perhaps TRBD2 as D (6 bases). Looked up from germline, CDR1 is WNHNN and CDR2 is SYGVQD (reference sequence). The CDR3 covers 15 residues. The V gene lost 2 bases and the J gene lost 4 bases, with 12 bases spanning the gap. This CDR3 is CASSEGIGTYNEQFF. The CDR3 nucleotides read TGCGCCAGCAGTGAGGGGATTGGGACTTACAATGAGCAGTTCTTC.